Given below is one T cell receptor beta chain in context. Antigen: not known. The sample is drawn from a study of T cells after posttransplantation cyclophosphamide. The table came from immunoSEQ multiplex PCR; TCRdb's copy has only in-frame clones and leaves some out. The sample has around 20,000 clones, over 80% seen once. Broader study findings: Tissue-infiltrating T cells from skin or gut overlapped little with blood T cells. Donor-recipient repertoire similarity was low at 1-2 months, rising over year one. Recipient CMV seropositivity and CMV reactivation strongly tracked TRB clonality.

On the day of bone marrow donation, the related graft donor provided peripheral blood. This CDR3 is built from 15 residues. Germline V gene sequence: CDR1 SGHVS, CDR2 FQNEAQ. Trimming at V came to 4 bases and at J to 0 bases, leaving 4 bases not matched to a gene. The V and J genes are TRBV7-8 and TRBJ2-7; 9 nucleotides agree with TRBD1. The TCR originated in a man aged 25-45 years in good health and a related stem cell transplant donor. Sequencing was carried out using memory CD4+ T cells sorted from blood. CDR3 sequence: CASSWGGQGSYEQYF. CDR3 bases: TGTGCCAGCAGCTGGGGGGGACAGGGCTCCTACGAGCAGTACTTC.